This T cell receptor beta chain was captured in a study of shared clonotypes between healthy human individuals. A word on this clone: The antigen remains undetermined.

Regarding the study as a whole: The generation probabilities recorded for non-shared clonotypes fell below those of clonotypes shared by all four donors.

The DNA input per sorted-subset replicate PCR was about 0.2 ug, corresponding to around 28,000 T cell genomes. Assay used: immunoSEQ multiplex PCR; TCRdb lists only in-frame clones, some missing. The table records approximately 340,000 clones, about 73% of them present only once. There were only Caucasian adults among the donors, and all lived in Nashville, Tennessee. The trim removed 5 bases at V and 4 bases at J, leaving 6 bases unmatched. CDR1 SGHTA and CDR2 FQGNSA come from the germline V gene. This CDR3 comprises 15 residues. The gene calls are TRBV7-2 and TRBJ2-1; 9 positions agree with TRBD2. The TCR originated in a man aged 25 to 40 in good health. Material for sequencing was memory CD4+ T cells sorted from blood. Subset indicated: CD45RA-negative fraction. This CDR3 is CASSPLAGRYNEQFF. CDR3 DNA: TGTGCCAGCAGCCCCCTAGCGGGACGTTACAATGAGCAGTTCTTC.